Below, 18 T cell receptor beta chains from the same sample are listed, as sequenced in a study of identical twins listed by TCRdb under 2016. Receptor libraries were prepared by 5' RACE. The instrument given in TCRdb is Illumina HiSeq 2000. In TCRdb, the public reads were trimmed at Q25 with fastp and aligned with MiXCR, with productive beta chains retained. Identical CDR3 proteins give one entry, which carries the most common genes and DNA. Within this sample are around 510,000 distinct CDR3 sequences, with approximately 15% of them counted one time only. The ten largest clones capture more than 0.8% of the sample. This same sample was also taken into another study, of yellow fever vaccine responses in identical twins.

Specimen: CD4+ T cells sorted from blood. The receptors derive from a woman aged 18-35 years in good health.

This clonotype was counted a few times. V and J are TRBV11-2 and TRBJ2-3; TRBD1 matches 8 bases. The V and J ends lost 5 bases and 2 bases, in that order; junction bases with no gene match: 6. The CDR3 is 15 residues long. Germline CDR1 is SGHAT and CDR2 is FQNNGV. The CDR3 protein is CASSPTGGVTDTQYF. The CDR3 DNA reads as TGTGCCAGCAGCCCTACAGGGGGAGTCACAGATACGCAGTATTTT.

The rearrangement joins TRBV5-1 to TRBJ2-2; D is unresolved. The V gene lost 1 base and the J gene lost 2 bases, with 9 bases spanning the gap. The CDR3 is made up of 15 amino acids. Germline CDR1 is SGHRS and CDR2 is YFSETQ. This CDR3 is CASSLLSVNTGELFF. CDR3 DNA: TGCGCCAGCAGCTTGTTGTCCGTAAACACCGGGGAGCTGTTTTTT.

This clonotype was seen only a few times. V and J are TRBV5-1 and TRBJ2-5; tentatively, D is TRBD2 (5 bases). The CDR3 loop spans 14 amino acids. Germline values: CDR1 SGHRS, CDR2 YFSETQ. Trimming shortened V by 4 bases and J by 1 base, and 11 bases separated the two germline ends. CDR3 region: CASSGGRSQETQYF. The CDR3 bases are TGCGCCAGCAGCGGAGGACGGAGCCAAGAGACCCAGTACTTC.

V is TRBV6-6 and J is TRBJ1-1; TRBD1 matches at 9 bases. The germline CDR1 and CDR2 sequences are MNHNY and SVGAGI (reference sequence). After removal of 6 bases from V and 9 bases from J, the junction contained 8 bases not matched to a gene. There are 13 residues in the CDR3. The CDR3 nucleotides are TGTGCCAGCAGCGAATCCGGGACAGGGAAAGCTTTCTTT. Amino acid sequence: CASSESGTGKAFF.

This chain joins TRBV15 and TRBJ2-1, with D unresolved. The CDR3 runs 17 residues. In germline, CDR1 is LNHNV, CDR2 YYDKDF (reference sequence). The V end was cut by 1 base, the J end by 0 bases, with 13 bases between. The CDR3 DNA reads TGTGCCACCAGCAGAGCCCGCAGTCAGAGCTCCTACAATGAGCAGTTCTTC. Translating gives CATSRARSQSSYNEQFF.

The V gene is TRBV20-1, the J gene TRBJ1-5, with a tentative D call TRBD1 (5 bases). Germline CDR1 and CDR2: DFQATT and SNEGSKA (reference sequence). The CDR3 contains 15 residues. V lost 5 bases, J lost 9 bases, and 23 bases lay in between. The CDR3 spells CSAGGLGLGGLPQHF. The CDR3, as DNA: TGCAGTGCTGGAGGGCTCGGGTTGGGGGGGTTGCCCCAGCATTTT.

This clonotype was observed a handful of times. As DNA, the CDR3 is TGTGCCAGCAGTGATCTGGGGGAGCGGGAAAAACTGTTTTTT. As protein: CASSDLGEREKLFF. The chain joins TRBV2 to TRBJ1-4; a possible D gene is TRBD1 (5 bases). Trimming left V 3 bases short and J 8 bases short, with 13 bases between. This CDR3 spans 14 amino acids. Germline V CDR1 and CDR2: SNHLY, FYNNEI.

The chain employs TRBV5-1 and TRBJ2-1; TRBD2 agrees at 9 bases. The germline gives CDR1 SGHRS, CDR2 YFSETQ. J gave up 10 bases and V 0 bases, and 8 bases lay outside the gene matches. The CDR3 extends over 15 amino acids. CDR3 coding DNA: TGCGCCAGCAGCTTGGCCGGCGGGGGGGCCCTCGAGCAGTTCTTC. Amino acids: CASSLAGGGALEQFF.

This chain links TRBV12-3 or TRBV12-4 with TRBJ1-1; no definite D call. The CDR3 has 15 amino acids. V lost 2 bases and J lost 7, with 17 bases in between. The CDR3 loop is CASSLTHARTSEAFF. The DNA of the CDR3 is TGTGCCAGCAGTTTAACCCATGCAAGAACGAGTGAAGCTTTCTTT.

The chain recombines TRBV24-1 with TRBJ2-3, with a weak D call TRBD2 (6 bases). The CDR3 covers 13 residues. Trimming took off 8 bases at V and 2 bases at J, with 10 bases between the two ends. CDR1 is KGHDR, CDR2 SFDVKD, per germline. CDR3: CATKGGATDTQYF. The DNA for the CDR3 is TGTGCCACCAAGGGAGGAGCCACAGATACGCAGTATTTT.

In this sample, this clonotype turned up many times. V and J are TRBV28 and TRBJ2-5; D unresolved. From germline, CDR1 is MDHEN and CDR2 SYDVKM. This CDR3 has 13 residues. Trimming took 6 bases from V and 0 from J, leaving 8 bases between them. CDR3 sequence (DNA): TGTGCCAGCAGCCTAGTGGACCAAGAGACCCAGTACTTC. Encoded protein: CASSLVDQETQYF.

This clonotype has more than one count but fewer than ten. This sequence joins TRBV20-1 and TRBJ2-3, with D perhaps TRBD2 (5 bases). Trimming took 3 bases from V and 0 from J, leaving 7 bases between them. Germline V CDR1 and CDR2: DFQATT, SNEGSKA (reference sequence). The CDR3 is 13 amino acids. DNA of the CDR3: TGCAGTGCTAGCGGGGATAGCACAGATACGCAGTATTTT. This codes for CSASGDSTDTQYF.

This clonotype came up many times. The J gene is TRBJ1-2, the V gene TRBV7-9; D not resolved. The CDR3 has 14 residues. V was clipped by 6 bases and J by 0 bases, with 11 bases between them. Germline V lookup: CDR1 SEHNR, CDR2 FQNEAQ (reference sequence). The CDR3 DNA follows: TGTGCCAGCAGTACAACCGGGACTAACTATGGCTACACCTTC. The encoded protein is CASSTTGTNYGYTF.

This chain links TRBV5-1 with TRBJ1-2; 7 bases are a match to TRBD1. The CDR3 loop spans 13 amino acids. The germline V gene encodes CDR1 SGHRS and CDR2 YFSETQ. J gave up 4 bases and V 5 bases, and 5 bases lay outside the gene matches. The CDR3 DNA follows: TGCGCCAGCAGGAGGGACAGCGTCTATGGCTACACCTTC. It specifies CASRRDSVYGYTF. The entire variable domain, with the rest obtained from reference TRBV5-1 and TRBJ1-2, is as follows: KAGVTQTPRYLIKTRGQQVTLSCSPISGHRSVSWYQQTPGQGLQFLFEYFSETQRNKGNFPGRFSGRQFSNSRSEMNVSTLELGDSALYLCASRRDSVYGYTFGSGTRLTVV.

This clonotype occurred a few times. The chain joins TRBV6-5 to TRBJ2-3; 7 positions agree with TRBD2. Germline CDR1 is MNHEY and CDR2 is SVGAGI. V was pared by 4 bases and J by 2 bases, with 12 bases of the junction left unmatched. The CDR3 spans 17 residues. The CDR3 bases are TGTGCCAGCAGTTCAATAGCGGGCCTAGGAGACACAGATACGCAGTATTTT. Translating gives CASSSIAGLGDTDTQYF.

The gene calls are TRBV7-9 and TRBJ1-2; D ambiguous. In germline, CDR1 is SEHNR, CDR2 FQNEAQ (reference sequence). The length of the CDR3 is 14 residues. Between the trimmed V and J ends, which lost 2 bases and 2 bases, there was a span of 9 bases. The chain's CDR3 is CASSLRQENYGYTF. The CDR3 DNA sequence: TGTGCCAGCAGCTTACGACAAGAGAACTATGGCTACACCTTC.

The V gene is TRBV5-1, the J gene TRBJ1-1; D is uncertain. Germline V gene data show CDR1 as SGHRS and CDR2 as YFSETQ. The CDR3 loop spans 12 amino acids. Trimming took off 5 bases at V and 3 bases at J, with 8 bases between the two ends. The CDR3 sequence: CASRGGYTEAFF. CDR3 nucleotide sequence: TGCGCCAGCAGGGGAGGGTACACTGAAGCTTTCTTT.

This clonotype was recorded a few times. The chain joins TRBV2 to TRBJ2-4, with 13 bases fitting TRBD2. Germline V CDR1 and CDR2: SNHLY, FYNNEI. Germline trimming cut 11 bases from V and 3 bases from J; bases unmatched to any gene: 16. CDR3 length equals 18 residues. The CDR3 DNA reads as TGTGCCCTCTGTCACACTAGCGGGGGGGCCGTGAGCAAAAACATTCAGTACTTC. Translation gives CALCHTSGGAVSKNIQYF.